What follows describes a single TCR beta chain. This sample is drawn from a study of blood T cell repertoires in COVID-19. About the study: Spain, Italy and the United States supplied samples that represented acute and convalescent COVID-19. T cells, B-cell-depleted T cells, or PBMCs supplied cDNA or gDNA.

The Seattle patients joined while their infection was active and were tracked longitudinally afterward. The repertoire was sequenced with immunoSEQ multiplex PCR; TCRdb's copy has only in-frame clones and lacks some. Found here are fewer than 450,000 clones, around nine tenths of them singletons; the top ten hold about 6.7%. The origin of this receptor is a woman in her seventies with COVID-19, enrolled during active disease. Sequencing was performed on peripheral blood.

CDR3 coding DNA: TGCGCCAGCAGCCGGAAGGGAGTCGGGGATTCTAATGAAAAACTGTTTTTT. It is translated as CASSRKGVGDSNEKLFF. V usage is TRBV4-1 and J usage is TRBJ1-4; D remains ambiguous. The CDR3 covers 17 residues. The germline V gene encodes CDR1 MGHRA and CDR2 YSYEKL. The germline V and J ends were trimmed by 4 bases and 3 bases, with 18 bases remaining between them.